This T cell receptor (beta chain) was recovered during a study of OX40 agonist ivuxolimab in advanced cancers. Overall study context: It was ivuxolimab, an agonistic anti-OX40 (CD134) antibody, that patients were treated with. Every 2 weeks, patients received ivuxolimab intravenously, dosed at 0.01 to 10 mg/kg. Melanoma, hepatocellular carcinoma, head and neck or renal cell cancer occurred in dose-escalation patients.

The CDR3 totals 13 residues. The germline V and J ends were trimmed by 1 base and 6 bases, with 7 bases remaining between them. Looked up from germline, CDR1 is SGHTA and CDR2 is FQGNSA. Exclusion applied to patients with autoimmune disease history or systemic immunosuppression. TCRdb's table, derived via immunoSEQ multiplex PCR, lists solely in-frame clones and lacks some. This table holds 65,000 to 80,000 clones, 85% found once. The sequencing here drew on CD4+ or CD8+ T cells sorted from blood, taken in a trial of the OX40 agonist ivuxolimab. This clonotype was sampled from an adult with an advanced solid tumor such as melanoma, head and neck, liver or kidney cancer. The chain has TRBV7-2 and TRBJ2-1, with D perhaps matching TRBD2 (5 bases). CDR3: CASSLGLSNEQFF. The CDR3 DNA follows: TGTGCCAGCAGCTTAGGACTATCCAATGAGCAGTTCTTC.